The clone carrying this T cell receptor (beta chain) has just a few counts. Its cognate antigen is unknown. These data originate in a study of identical twins. Whole-study findings and limits: Out-of-frame alpha sequences shared between twins exhibited an excess of low generation probability.

With V trimmed by 0 bases and J by 2 bases, 2 bases remained unmatched. The CDR3 extends over 15 amino acids. Germline-derived CDR1 and CDR2 are MNHEY and SVGAGI. Each donor was a healthy Caucasian. TCRdb re-called the 5' RACE reads with MiXCR, one entry per CDR3 protein. The sample yields 750,000 to 950,000 distinct CDR3 sequences, roughly an eighth seen once. The same data also went into a second study, on yellow fever vaccine responses in identical twins.

Specimen: PBMCs. This rearrangement joins TRBV6-5 to TRBJ2-7; the match to TRBD1 covers 9 bases. This clonotype originated in a woman between 18 and 30 years old in good health. The CDR3 coding sequence is TGTGCCAGCAGTTACTCCGGGACAGGGACCTACGAGCAGTACGTC. As protein: CASSYSGTGTYEQYV.